These 32 T cell receptor beta chains share one sample of origin, sequenced in a study of T cells in tumors after PD-1 blockade. Profiled with immunoSEQ multiplex PCR; TCRdb holds only in-frame clones, not every one. The sample contains more than 50,000 clones, about 74% of which appear only once. Here the sequenced sample was PBMCs, taken after anti-PD-1 treatment. The receptors derive from a human donor with basal cell carcinoma.

This chain connects TRBV19 to TRBJ2-3; 11 bases are a match to TRBD2. V was pared by 5 bases and J by 9 bases, with 10 bases of the junction left unmatched. In germline, CDR1 is LNHDA, CDR2 SQIVND (reference sequence). This CDR3 region has 15 residues. The CDR3 DNA is TGTGCCAGTAGTTCCGAGGCTAGCGGGGGGAAAACGCAGTATTTT. Translated: CASSSEASGGKTQYF.

This chain links TRBV21-1 with TRBJ2-3. TRBV21-1 is designated a pseudogene. The CDR3 is 16 amino acids. The chain's CDR3 is CASSKKRHRGTDTQYF. In nucleotides, the CDR3 is TGTGCCAGCAGCAAAAAAAGGCATAGAGGCACAGATACGCAGTATTTT.

The table lists this clone with a few counts. The chain links TRBV6-5 to TRBJ1-3; D may be TRBD1 (6 bases). Per germline, CDR1 MNHEY and CDR2 SVGAGI. Trimming removed 6 bases from V and 1 base from J, with 13 bases in between. The CDR3 covers 15 residues. For the CDR3, the DNA is TGTGCCAGCAGGAACCCAGGGGTTTCTGGAAACACCATATATTTT. It codes for CASRNPGVSGNTIYF.

The chain employs TRBV5-1 and TRBJ2-7, with 9 nucleotides matching TRBD1. Germline V gene data show CDR1 as SGHRS and CDR2 as YFSETQ. CDR3 length equals 15 residues. The trim removed 0 bases at V and 3 bases at J, leaving 4 bases unmatched. This CDR3 reads CASSLGTGVSYEQYF. DNA for the CDR3: TGCGCCAGCAGCTTGGGGACAGGGGTAAGCTACGAGCAGTACTTC.

This clone was picked up one time. V gene TRBV9 combines with J gene TRBJ1-2; 7 positions match TRBD1. CDR1 and CDR2 (germline): SGDLS, YYNGEE. CDR3 length: 13 amino acids. Unmatched junction bases numbered 2, after V lost 3 bases and J lost 3 bases. CDR3 in amino acids: CASSGDRDYGYTF. DNA of the CDR3: TGTGCCAGCAGCGGTGACAGGGACTATGGCTACACCTTC.

The CDR3 spells CAGTDSYEQYF. CDR3 nucleotide sequence: TGTGCCGGAACGGACAGCTACGAGCAGTACTTC. This chain uses TRBV30 with TRBJ2-7, with D possibly matching TRBD1 (6 bases). CDR3 length: 11 residues. CDR1 and CDR2 (germline): GTSNPN, SVGIG (reference sequence). Trimming shortened V by 8 bases and J by 3 bases, and 11 bases separated the two germline ends.

The J gene is TRBJ1-1, the V gene TRBV6-6, with D possibly matching TRBD1 (5 bases). The CDR3 covers 13 residues. V was pared by 5 bases and J by 1 base, with 8 bases between. The germline V gene encodes CDR1 MNHNY and CDR2 SVGAGI (reference sequence). The CDR3 here is CASSKTGNTEAFF. The CDR3, as DNA: TGTGCCAGCAGTAAAACAGGGAACACTGAAGCTTTCTTT.

The count of this clone is one. V gene TRBV30 combines with J gene TRBJ1-1, with no clear D. The CDR3 loop spans 11 amino acids. The germline CDR1 and CDR2 sequences are GTSNPN and SVGIG (reference sequence). V lost 7 bases and J lost 0, with 6 bases in between. The CDR3 bases are TGTGCCTCCCTTCTGAACACTGAAGCTTTCTTT. Translating it yields CASLLNTEAFF.

By share of the sample, this clone is medium-sized. J is TRBJ2-1 and V is TRBV6-1; TRBD2 agrees at 9 bases. This CDR3 is built from 15 residues. Germline loops: CDR1 MNHNS, CDR2 SASEGT. V lost 0 bases, J lost 7 bases, and 4 bases stayed unmatched. CDR3 nucleotides: TGTGCCAGCAGTGAAGCGGCGGGGGGGCCAAATGAGCAGTTCTTC. Translating it yields CASSEAAGGPNEQFF.

The chain couples TRBV30 to TRBJ1-2; 9 bases agree with TRBD1. The CDR3 runs 15 residues. Trimming cost V 0 bases and J 6 bases; bases outside gene matches: 8. Germline loops: CDR1 GTSNPN, CDR2 SVGIG (reference sequence). The CDR3 DNA sequence: TGTGCCTGGAGTGTAAGTGTTTGGACAGGGGATGGCTACACCTTC. Amino acid sequence: CAWSVSVWTGDGYTF.

The chain employs TRBV6-5 and TRBJ2-5; the match to TRBD2 covers 8 bases. There are 13 residues in the CDR3. Germline CDR1 reads MNHEY; CDR2 reads SVGAGI. J was trimmed by 5 bases and V by 7 bases; bases with no gene match: 6. The CDR3 DNA reads TGTGCCAGCAACGAGCGGGGGCGCGAGACCCAGTACTTC. Amino acid sequence: CASNERGRETQYF.

The CDR3 region has the DNA TGTGCCAGTAGTTCGCCCGACAGGGCACCTAATGAAAAACTGTTTTTT. Its translation: CASSSPDRAPNEKLFF. The chain carries TRBV19 and TRBJ1-4; TRBD1 matches at 7 bases. Per germline, CDR1 LNHDA and CDR2 SQIVND (reference sequence). Germline trimming cut 5 bases from V and 3 bases from J; bases unmatched to any gene: 9. This CDR3 is 16 amino acids long.

The genes are TRBV5-4 and TRBJ2-1, with 8 nucleotides matching TRBD2. This CDR3 is built from 16 residues. Germline V gene sequence: CDR1 SGHNT, CDR2 YYREEE (reference sequence). With 1 base clipped from V and 4 bases from J, the junction kept 7 bases outside the gene matches. The CDR3 loop reads CASSLITSGLYNEQFF. DNA for the CDR3: TGTGCCAGCAGCTTGATTACTAGCGGCCTTTACAATGAGCAGTTCTTC.

In this sample, this clone turned up a few times. The rearrangement joins TRBV18 to TRBJ2-1; 8 nucleotides agree with TRBD2. The CDR3 sequence is 15 residues long. Losses at the gene ends were 0 bases for V and 3 bases for J; bases not matched to a gene: 1. Germline V gene data show CDR1 as KGHSH and CDR2 as LQKENI. CDR3 nucleotide sequence: TGTGCCAGCTCACCACCGGGACTAGGCTACAATGAGCAGTTCTTC. Translating it yields CASSPPGLGYNEQFF.

The count of this clone is one. The chain links TRBV3-1 (or the pseudogene TRBV3-2) to TRBJ2-7; TRBD2 aligns across 7 bases. V lost 6 bases and J lost 3; bases outside the gene matches: 14. The CDR3 extends over 16 amino acids. Germline values: CDR1 LGHDT, CDR2 YNNKEL (reference sequence). DNA for the CDR3: TGTGCCAGCAGTAGTCGGTGGGCGGGGGTGAACTACGAGCAGTACTTC. As protein: CASSSRWAGVNYEQYF.

The J gene is TRBJ2-1, the V gene TRBV7-2, with 11 positions matching TRBD2. V lost 2 bases, J lost 7 bases, and 10 bases stayed unmatched. This CDR3 has 17 residues. Germline assignment: CDR1 SGHTA and CDR2 FQGNSA. Here the CDR3 DNA reads TGTGCCAGCAGCTTAAGAGGTAGCGGGGGGGCCGGGAATGAGCAGTTCTTC. Its protein is CASSLRGSGGAGNEQFF. Based on the CDR3 plus reference TRBV7-2 and TRBJ2-1, the full variable domain is GAGVSQSPSNKVTEKGKDVELRCDPISGHTALYWYRQSLGQGLEFLIYFQGNSAPDKSGLPSDRFSAERTGGSVSTLTIQRTQQEDSAVYLCASSLRGSGGAGNEQFFGPGTRLTVL.

The V and J genes are TRBV6-5 and TRBJ1-5; 9 positions agree with TRBD1. The germline V gene has CDR1 MNHEY and CDR2 SVGAGI. With V trimmed by 7 bases and J by 4 bases, 8 bases remained unmatched. The CDR3 extends over 15 amino acids. The CDR3 DNA sequence: TGTGCCAGCACCCAGGGACAGGGCACAAATCAGCCCCAGCATTTT. This codes for CASTQGQGTNQPQHF.

CDR3 sequence: CASSITPDTQYF. The CDR3 bases are TGTGCCAGCAGCATAACACCCGATACGCAGTATTTT. The genes are TRBV7-9 and TRBJ2-3; D not resolved. Germline lookup yields CDR1 SEHNR and CDR2 FQNEAQ (reference sequence). The CDR3 is made up of 12 amino acids. Trimming shortened V by 5 bases and J by 6 bases, and 9 bases separated the two germline ends. The variable domain in full, completed from reference TRBV7-9 and TRBJ2-3, reads DTGVSQNPRHKITKRGQNVTFRCDPISEHNRLYWYRQTLGQGPEFLTYFQNEAQLEKSRLLSDRFSAERPKGSFSTLEIQRTEQGDSAMYLCASSITPDTQYFGPGTRLTVL.

This clone was observed once. CDR3 DNA: TGTGCCAGCAGCCAAGTGGCCGGGGGGACAGATACGCAGTATTTT. Translating it yields CASSQVAGGTDTQYF. This sequence joins TRBV4-2 and TRBJ2-3; 7 nucleotides align to TRBD2. Trimming removed 1 base from V and 3 bases from J; junction bases left unmatched: 4. This CDR3 is 15 amino acids long. Per germline, CDR1 LGHNA and CDR2 YNFKEQ.

V and J are TRBV18 and TRBJ1-4, with D perhaps TRBD1 (6 bases). Germline V gives CDR1 KGHSH, CDR2 LQKENI. V shed 3 bases and J shed 7 bases, with 15 bases lying between them. The CDR3 spans 15 residues. CDR3: CASSPLTGAPEKLFF. The CDR3 bases are TGTGCCAGCTCACCCTTGACAGGAGCACCTGAAAAACTGTTTTTT. Variable domain in full (rest from reference TRBV18 and TRBJ1-4): NAGVMQNPRHLVRRRGQEARLRCSPMKGHSHVYWYRQLPEEGLKFMVYLQKENIIDESGMPKERFSAEFPKEGPSILRIQQVVRGDSAAYFCASSPLTGAPEKLFFGSGTQLSVL.

This clone was seen once. The V call is TRBV28, the J call TRBJ2-1; D assignment may be TRBD1 or TRBD2 (6 bases each). The CDR3 is 15 amino acids. Germline V gene lookup returns CDR1 MDHEN and CDR2 SYDVKM. The V end lost 6 bases, the J end lost 5 bases, and 17 bases lay between the germline ends. The CDR3 reads CASSHGGTNNNEQFF. CDR3 bases: TGTGCCAGCAGCCATGGCGGGACAAATAACAATGAGCAGTTCTTC.

This chain links TRBV29-1 with TRBJ1-2; 7 bases align to TRBD1. Germline CDR1 SQVTM, CDR2 ANQGSEA. The V segment lost 2 bases and the J segment 4 bases; nucleotides outside the gene matches: 1. The CDR3 is made up of 12 amino acids. The DNA of the CDR3 is TGCAGCGTTGAACAGGGGGGCTATGGCTACACCTTC. It translates to CSVEQGGYGYTF. The complete variable domain, with remaining parts taken from reference TRBV29-1 and TRBJ1-2, reads SAVISQKPSRDICQRGTSLTIQCQVDSQVTMMFWYRQQPGQSLTLIATANQGSEATYESGFVIDKFPISRPNLTFSTLTVSNMSPEDSSIYLCSVEQGGYGYTFGSGTRLTVV.

The J gene is TRBJ2-3, the V gene TRBV19; D may be TRBD1 (5 bases). Germline V gene sequence: CDR1 LNHDA, CDR2 SQIVND (reference sequence). The germline V and J ends were trimmed by 0 bases and 4 bases, with 17 bases remaining between them. This CDR3 spans 17 amino acids. DNA for the CDR3: TGTGCCAGTAGTATAGATTTAAGGGGCACAGCCGCAGATACGCAGTATTTT. Its protein is CASSIDLRGTAADTQYF.

This chain uses TRBV19 with TRBJ1-6; D is ambiguous. CDR3 length equals 17 residues. V gave up 5 bases and J gave up 6 bases, with 20 bases separating them. The germline V gene encodes CDR1 LNHDA and CDR2 SQIVND (reference sequence). CDR3: CASSASRQYVFNSPLHF. In DNA, the CDR3 is TGTGCCAGTAGTGCTTCCAGGCAATACGTTTTTAATTCACCCCTCCACTTT.

This chain uses TRBV15 with TRBJ2-4, with 10 bases fitting TRBD1. This CDR3 spans 18 amino acids. Per germline, CDR1 LNHNV and CDR2 YYDKDF (reference sequence). V was pared by 0 bases and J by 2 bases, with 7 bases of the junction left unmatched. CDR3 nucleotides: TGTGCCACCAGCAGAGAGGGACAGGGGCCGAATCCCAAAAACATTCAGTACTTC. Protein sequence: CATSREGQGPNPKNIQYF.

The chain combines TRBV6-5 with TRBJ1-2; D is ambiguous. CDR3 length: 15 amino acids. Germline CDR1 and CDR2: MNHEY and SVGAGI. Trimming removed 2 bases at V and 4 bases at J, with 14 bases between. CDR3 DNA: TGTGCCAGCAGTTACCGGCAGGCCGGCTTCTATGGCTACACCTTC. Translating it yields CASSYRQAGFYGYTF.

The V and J genes are TRBV5-1 and TRBJ2-5; a weak D match, TRBD2 (7 bases). Germline lookup yields CDR1 SGHRS and CDR2 YFSETQ. The CDR3 is made up of 14 amino acids. V was clipped by 5 bases and J by 2 bases, with 13 bases between them. CDR3 nucleotides: TGCGCCAGCAGACAGGGAGGGACACAAGAGACCCAGTACTTC. Translated: CASRQGGTQETQYF.

This chain links TRBV18 with TRBJ2-3, with 8 bases lining up with TRBD1. Germline V lookup: CDR1 KGHSH, CDR2 LQKENI. The junction had 6 bases not matched to a gene; V was cut back by 4 bases and J by 6 bases. CDR3 length equals 14 residues. The CDR3 bases are TGTGCCAGCTCACTCGGGACAGGTCGGGATACGCAGTATTTT. Residues: CASSLGTGRDTQYF.

The rearrangement links TRBV5-1 to TRBJ2-4; D is unresolved. V was clipped by 0 bases and J by 7 bases, with 17 bases between them. The CDR3 is 16 residues long. The germline V gene encodes CDR1 SGHRS and CDR2 YFSETQ. CDR3 loop: CASSLEGSSKGNIQYF. In DNA, the CDR3 is TGCGCCAGCAGCTTGGAAGGCAGCAGTAAAGGGAACATTCAGTACTTC.

The chain employs TRBV7-6 and TRBJ2-5, with 14 bases matching TRBD2. The CDR3 is 18 residues long. Germline loops: CDR1 SGHVS, CDR2 FNYEAQ. J was trimmed by 2 bases and V by 5 bases; bases with no gene match: 10. The CDR3 DNA reads TGTGCCAGCAGCCGGGGACTAGCGGGGGCCGGTCAACAAGAGACCCAGTACTTC. Translation: CASSRGLAGAGQQETQYF. Drawing the rest from reference TRBV7-6 and TRBJ2-5, the complete variable domain is GAGVSQSPRYKVTKRGQDVALRCDPISGHVSLYWYRQALGQGPEFLTYFNYEAQQDKSGLPNDRFSAERPEGSISTLTIQRTEQRDSAMYRCASSRGLAGAGQQETQYFGPGTRLLVL.

The CDR3 nucleotides are TGTGCCAGCAGCTCCTTAGGGGGGGCCTTAGATACGCAGTATTTT. Translation gives CASSSLGGALDTQYF. V is TRBV13 and J is TRBJ2-3; tentative D call: TRBD2 (7 bases). Germline V gene lookup returns CDR1 PRHDT and CDR2 FYEKMQ (reference sequence). Trimming stripped 4 bases from V and 5 bases from J, with 16 bases between. CDR3 length: 15 amino acids.

The rearrangement links TRBV30 to TRBJ2-3, with a possible D match to TRBD2 (6 bases). The ends were cut back, 4 bases at V and 0 bases at J, with 11 bases in the middle. Germline CDR1 GTSNPN, CDR2 SVGIG (reference sequence). CDR3 length: 14 residues. CDR3 loop: CAWTSGTSTDTQYF. CDR3 nucleotide sequence: TGTGCCTGGACCTCGGGGACTAGCACAGATACGCAGTATTTT.